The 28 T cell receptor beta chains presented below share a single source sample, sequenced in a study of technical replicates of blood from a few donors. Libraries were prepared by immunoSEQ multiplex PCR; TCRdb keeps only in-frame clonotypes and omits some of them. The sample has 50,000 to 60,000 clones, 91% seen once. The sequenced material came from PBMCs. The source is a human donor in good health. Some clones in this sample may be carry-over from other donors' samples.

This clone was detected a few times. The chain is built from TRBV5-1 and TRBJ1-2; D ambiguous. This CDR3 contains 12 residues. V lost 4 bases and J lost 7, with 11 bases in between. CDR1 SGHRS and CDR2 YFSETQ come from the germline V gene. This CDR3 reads CASSLRGVGYTF. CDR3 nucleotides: TGCGCCAGCAGCCTGCGGGGTGTTGGCTACACCTTC.

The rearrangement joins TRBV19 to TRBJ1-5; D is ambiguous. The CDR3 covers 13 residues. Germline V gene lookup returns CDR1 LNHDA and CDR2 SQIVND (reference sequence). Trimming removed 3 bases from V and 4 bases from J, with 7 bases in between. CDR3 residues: CASSIYGNQPQHF. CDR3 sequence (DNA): TGTGCCAGTAGTATTTACGGGAATCAGCCCCAGCATTTT.

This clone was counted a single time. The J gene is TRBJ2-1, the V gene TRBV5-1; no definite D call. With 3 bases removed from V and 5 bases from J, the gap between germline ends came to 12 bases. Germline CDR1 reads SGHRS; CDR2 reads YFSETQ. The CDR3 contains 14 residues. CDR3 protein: CASSWPLADNEQFF. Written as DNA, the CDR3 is TGCGCCAGCAGCTGGCCTCTGGCGGACAATGAGCAGTTCTTC.

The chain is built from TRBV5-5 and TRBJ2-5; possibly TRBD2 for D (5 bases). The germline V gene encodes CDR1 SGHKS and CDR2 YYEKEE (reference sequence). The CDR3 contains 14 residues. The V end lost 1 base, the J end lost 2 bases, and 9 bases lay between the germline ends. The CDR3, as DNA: TGTGCCAGCAGCTTGCCGGGATATCAAGAGACCCAGTACTTC. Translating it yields CASSLPGYQETQYF.

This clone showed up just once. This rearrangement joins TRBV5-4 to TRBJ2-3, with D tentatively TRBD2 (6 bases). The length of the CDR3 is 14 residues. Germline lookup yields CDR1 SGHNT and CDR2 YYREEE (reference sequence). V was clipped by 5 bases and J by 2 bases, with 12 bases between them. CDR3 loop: CASRLGGYTDTQYF. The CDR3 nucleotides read TGTGCCAGCAGACTCGGGGGATACACAGATACGCAGTATTTT.

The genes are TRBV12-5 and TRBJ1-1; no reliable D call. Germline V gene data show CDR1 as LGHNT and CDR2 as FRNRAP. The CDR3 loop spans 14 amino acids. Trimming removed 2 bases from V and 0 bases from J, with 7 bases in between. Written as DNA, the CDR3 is TGTGCTAGTGGTTTGTACAGCTTGAACACTGAAGCTTTCTTT. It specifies CASGLYSLNTEAFF.

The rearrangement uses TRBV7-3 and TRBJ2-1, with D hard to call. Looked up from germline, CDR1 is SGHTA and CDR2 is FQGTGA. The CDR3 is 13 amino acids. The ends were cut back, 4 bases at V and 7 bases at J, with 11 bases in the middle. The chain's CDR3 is CASSSRSGNEQFF. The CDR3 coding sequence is TGTGCCAGCAGCTCCCGATCCGGGAATGAGCAGTTCTTC.

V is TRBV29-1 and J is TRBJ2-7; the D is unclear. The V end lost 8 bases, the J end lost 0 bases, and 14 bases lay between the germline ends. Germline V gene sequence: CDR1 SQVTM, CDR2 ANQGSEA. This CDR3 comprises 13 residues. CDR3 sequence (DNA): TGCAGCTCTAAATCGACGGGCTCCTACGAGCAGTACTTC. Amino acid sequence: CSSKSTGSYEQYF.

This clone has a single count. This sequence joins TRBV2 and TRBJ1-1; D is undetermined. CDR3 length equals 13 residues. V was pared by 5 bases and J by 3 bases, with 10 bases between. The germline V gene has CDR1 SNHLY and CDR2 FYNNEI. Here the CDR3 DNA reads TGTGCCAGCAGTCTAGAAGGCGACACTGAAGCTTTCTTT. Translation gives CASSLEGDTEAFF.

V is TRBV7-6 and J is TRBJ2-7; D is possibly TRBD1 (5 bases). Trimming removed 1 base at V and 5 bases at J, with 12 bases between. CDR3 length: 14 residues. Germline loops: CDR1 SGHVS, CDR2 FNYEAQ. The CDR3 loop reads CASSLGQGMNEQYF. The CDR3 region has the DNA TGTGCCAGCAGCTTAGGGCAGGGAATGAACGAGCAGTACTTC.

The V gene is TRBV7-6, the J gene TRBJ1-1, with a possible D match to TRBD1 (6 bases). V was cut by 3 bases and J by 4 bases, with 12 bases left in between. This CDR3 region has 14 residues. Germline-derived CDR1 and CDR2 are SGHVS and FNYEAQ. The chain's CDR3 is CASSFSRGTTEAFF. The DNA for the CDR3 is TGTGCCAGCAGCTTTTCCAGGGGTACCACTGAAGCTTTCTTT.

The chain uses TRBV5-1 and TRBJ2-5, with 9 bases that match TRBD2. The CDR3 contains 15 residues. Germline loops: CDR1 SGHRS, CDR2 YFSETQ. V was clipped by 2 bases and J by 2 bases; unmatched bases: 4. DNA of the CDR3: TGCGCCAGCAGCTTAGGGGGACTAGCACAAGAGACCCAGTACTTC. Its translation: CASSLGGLAQETQYF.

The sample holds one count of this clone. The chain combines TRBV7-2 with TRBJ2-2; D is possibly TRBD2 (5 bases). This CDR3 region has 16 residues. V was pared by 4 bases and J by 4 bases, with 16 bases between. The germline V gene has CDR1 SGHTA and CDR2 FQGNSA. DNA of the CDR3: TGTGCCAGCAGCTCCGTCGGGGTCAGAGGCACCGGGGAGCTGTTTTTT. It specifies CASSSVGVRGTGELFF.

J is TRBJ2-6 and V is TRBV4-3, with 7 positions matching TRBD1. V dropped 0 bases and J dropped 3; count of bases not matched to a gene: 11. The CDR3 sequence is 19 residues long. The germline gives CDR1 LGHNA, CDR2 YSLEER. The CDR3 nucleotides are TGCGCCAGCAGCCAAGATAGAGGGGGCGCGGTAGGTGGGGCCAACGTCCTGACTTTC. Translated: CASSQDRGGAVGGANVLTF.

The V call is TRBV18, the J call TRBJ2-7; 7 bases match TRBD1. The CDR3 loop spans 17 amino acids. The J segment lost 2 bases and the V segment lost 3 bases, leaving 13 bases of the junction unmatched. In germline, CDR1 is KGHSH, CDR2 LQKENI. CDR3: CASSPLGQDLSAYEQYF. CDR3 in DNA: TGTGCCAGCTCACCCCTAGGACAGGATTTGAGCGCCTACGAGCAGTACTTC.

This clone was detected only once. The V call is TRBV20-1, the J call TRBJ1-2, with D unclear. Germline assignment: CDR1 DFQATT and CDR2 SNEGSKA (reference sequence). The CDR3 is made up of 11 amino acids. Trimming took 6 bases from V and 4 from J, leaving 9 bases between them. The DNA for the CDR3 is TGCAGTGCCCGGGAGCTCTATGGCTACACCTTC. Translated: CSARELYGYTF.

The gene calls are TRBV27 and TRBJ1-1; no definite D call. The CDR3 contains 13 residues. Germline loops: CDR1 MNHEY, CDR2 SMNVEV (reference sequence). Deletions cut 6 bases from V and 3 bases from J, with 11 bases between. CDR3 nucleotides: TGTGCCAGCAGGAAACCCGGGGACACTGAAGCTTTCTTT. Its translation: CASRKPGDTEAFF.

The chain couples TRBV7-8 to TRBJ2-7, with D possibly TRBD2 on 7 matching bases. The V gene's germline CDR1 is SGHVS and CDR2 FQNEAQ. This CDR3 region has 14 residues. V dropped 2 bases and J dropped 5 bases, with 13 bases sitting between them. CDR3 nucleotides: TGTGCCAGCAGCTTATTCGCGGGGGACAACGAGCAGTACTTC. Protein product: CASSLFAGDNEQYF.

This CDR3 reads CASTQEWGGGSPLHF. As DNA, the CDR3 is TGTGCCAGCACTCAAGAATGGGGAGGGGGATCACCCCTCCACTTT. J is TRBJ1-6 and V is TRBV6-1, with D maybe TRBD1 (6 bases). The V and J ends lost 7 bases and 10 bases respectively, with 20 bases between them. Germline V gene data show CDR1 as MNHNS and CDR2 as SASEGT. The CDR3 extends over 15 amino acids.

CDR3: CASSHSGGGETQYF. The CDR3 DNA is TGTGCCAGCAGCCATAGCGGGGGCGGGGAGACCCAGTACTTC. The chain carries TRBV6-5 and TRBJ2-5; 9 bases line up with TRBD2. The germline gives CDR1 MNHEY, CDR2 SVGAGI. The ends lost 6 bases at V and 5 bases at J; junction bases unmatched: 7. This CDR3 contains 14 residues.

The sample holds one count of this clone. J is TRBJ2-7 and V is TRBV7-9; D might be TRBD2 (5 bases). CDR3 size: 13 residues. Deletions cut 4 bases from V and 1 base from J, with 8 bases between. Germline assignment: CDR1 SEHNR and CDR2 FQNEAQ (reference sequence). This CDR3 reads CASSSRGSYEQYF. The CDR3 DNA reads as TGTGCCAGCAGCTCACGGGGTTCCTACGAGCAGTACTTC.

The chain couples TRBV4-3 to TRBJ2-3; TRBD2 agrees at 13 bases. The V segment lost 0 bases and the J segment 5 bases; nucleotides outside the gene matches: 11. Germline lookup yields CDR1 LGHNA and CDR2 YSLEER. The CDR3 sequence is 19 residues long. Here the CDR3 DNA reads TGCGCCAGCAGCCAAGATGGACTAGCGGGGGTGCCCCTTGAAGATACGCAGTATTTT. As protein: CASSQDGLAGVPLEDTQYF.

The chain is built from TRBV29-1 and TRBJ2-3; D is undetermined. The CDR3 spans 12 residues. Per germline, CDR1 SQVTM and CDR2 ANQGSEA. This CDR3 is CTYRRSTDTQYF. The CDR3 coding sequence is TGCACCTACCGGCGGAGTACGGATACGCAGTATTTT.

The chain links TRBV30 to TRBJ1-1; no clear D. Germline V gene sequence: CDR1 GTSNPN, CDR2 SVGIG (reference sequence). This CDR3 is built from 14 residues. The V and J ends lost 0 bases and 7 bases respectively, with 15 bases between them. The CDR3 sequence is CAWSVPAKSREAFF. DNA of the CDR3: TGTGCCTGGAGTGTCCCCGCTAAAAGCCGTGAAGCTTTCTTT.

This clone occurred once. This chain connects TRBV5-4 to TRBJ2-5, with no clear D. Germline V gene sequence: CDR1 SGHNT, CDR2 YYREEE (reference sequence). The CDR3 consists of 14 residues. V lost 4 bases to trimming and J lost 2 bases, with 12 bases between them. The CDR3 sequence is CASSLDSRQETQYF. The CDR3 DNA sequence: TGTGCCAGCAGCCTTGACTCCCGGCAAGAGACCCAGTACTTC. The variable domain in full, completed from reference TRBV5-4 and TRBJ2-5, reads ETGVTQSPTHLIKTRGQQVTLRCSSQSGHNTVSWYQQALGQGPQFIFQYYREEENGRGNFPPRFSGLQFPNYSSELNVNALELDDSALYLCASSLDSRQETQYFGPGTRLLVL.

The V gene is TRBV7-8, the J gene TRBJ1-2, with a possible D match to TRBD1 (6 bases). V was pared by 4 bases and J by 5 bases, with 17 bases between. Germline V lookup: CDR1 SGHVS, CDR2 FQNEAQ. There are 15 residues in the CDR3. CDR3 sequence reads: CASSSAGEKWYGYTF. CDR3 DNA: TGTGCCAGCAGCTCTGCAGGGGAAAAGTGGTATGGCTACACCTTC.

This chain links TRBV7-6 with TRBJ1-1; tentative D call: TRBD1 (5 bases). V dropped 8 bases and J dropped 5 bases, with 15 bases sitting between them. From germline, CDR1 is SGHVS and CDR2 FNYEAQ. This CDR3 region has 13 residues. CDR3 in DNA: TGTGCCAGCCGGTGGGGGGAAGCAACTGAAGCTTTCTTT. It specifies CASRWGEATEAFF.

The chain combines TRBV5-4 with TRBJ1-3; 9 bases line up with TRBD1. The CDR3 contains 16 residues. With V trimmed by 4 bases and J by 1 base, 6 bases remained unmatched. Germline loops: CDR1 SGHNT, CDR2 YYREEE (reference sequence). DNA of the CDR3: TGTGCCAGCAGCAGACAACAGGGGGCTTCTGGAAACACCATATATTTT. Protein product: CASSRQQGASGNTIYF.